This T cell receptor beta chain was observed in a study of blood T cell repertoires in COVID-19 (TCRdb year 2020). About the investigation overall: The collaborator samples originated in the United States, Italy and Spain and spanned the acute and convalescent phases of COVID-19. Where available, HLA class I and class II types were obtained from metadata supplied by the sample provider rather than from assay-based typing. A freely available public database, intended as a resource for researchers studying the immune response to SARS-CoV-2, is where the repertoires were released. The prospective study material was composed of cDNA or gDNA derived from T cells, B-cell-depleted T cells, or PBMCs. The samples were drawn from two sources: the first 160 participants of the ongoing ImmuneRACE study, and 950 to 1,500 subjects contributed by 6 global collaborators. Deeply sampled blood TCRbeta repertoires from subjects exposed to, actively infected with, or recovered from COVID-19 were included in the dataset. Sample metadata almost always included a de-identified subject ID, COVID-19 status, age in years and sex.

TCRbeta CDR3 regions were amplified from genomic DNA using the immunoSEQ Assay, a bias-controlled multiplex PCR. Under the source paper's analysis protocol: Nucleated cell counts per sample were estimated from amplification of reference gene primers within the assay. To quantify the absolute abundance of each unique TCRbeta CDR3 rearrangement, sequence reads were collapsed and filtered. For each sample, productive Simpson clonality was calculated by taking the square root of Simpson's diversity index across productive rearrangements. As stored in TCRdb, this immuneACCESS dataset retains in-frame rearrangements with V and J assigned. A fraction of the clones does not appear; measured against another copy, unresolved V genes explain less than half of the discrepancy, and the remainder lacks a known reason. V and J calls and clone size are those listed in that table; D and trimming were worked out from the DNA. For this sample the table gives about 230,000 clones, of which around 80% were detected only once. Jointly, the top ten make up 25% to 35% of the sample.

The full study reports these points: How much clinical and demographic metadata was included differed by source and by participant, and the metadata was provided uncurated.

Comment on this clone: It has no known antigen specificity. No much larger clone is present one base from it, and per-base qualities are unavailable.

The collaborating institutions used their own protocols to collect whole blood in K2EDTA tubes. Collaborator samples were shipped for TCRbeta analysis as frozen whole blood, isolated PBMCs, or DNA extracted from either sample type. Sequences were obtained from peripheral blood. The sequence was obtained from a man aged 35 to 55 with acute or convalescent COVID-19.

CDR3 loop: CASSFARANGYTF. The DNA sequence is given as TGTGCCAGCAGCTTTGCCAGGGCGAATGGCTACACCTTC. Rearrangement joined TRBV7-8 to TRBJ1-2; TRBD1 is possibly the D segment (5 matching bases). Including the terminal cysteine and phenylalanine, the CDR3 comprises 13 residues. The DNA shown is the 39-base CDR3, in frame from base 1. V drops 3 bases and J drops 6 bases, leaving 11 bases in between. CDR1 and CDR2, looked up from the germline V gene, are SGHVS and FQNEAQ.